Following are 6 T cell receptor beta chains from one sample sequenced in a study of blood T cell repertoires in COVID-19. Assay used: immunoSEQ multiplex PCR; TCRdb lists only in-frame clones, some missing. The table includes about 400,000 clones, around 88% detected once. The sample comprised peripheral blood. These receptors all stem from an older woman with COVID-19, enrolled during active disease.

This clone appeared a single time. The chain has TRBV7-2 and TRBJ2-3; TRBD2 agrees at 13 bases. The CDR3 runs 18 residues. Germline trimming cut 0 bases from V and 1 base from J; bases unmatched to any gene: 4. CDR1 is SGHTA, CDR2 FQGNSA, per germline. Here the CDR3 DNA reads TGTGCCAGCAGCTTAGCGCAAACTAGCGGGGGGGGCACAGATACGCAGTATTTT. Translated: CASSLAQTSGGGTDTQYF.

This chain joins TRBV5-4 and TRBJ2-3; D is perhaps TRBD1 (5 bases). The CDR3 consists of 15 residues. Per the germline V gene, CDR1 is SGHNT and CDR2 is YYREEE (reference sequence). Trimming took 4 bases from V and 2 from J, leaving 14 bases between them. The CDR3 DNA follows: TGTGCCAGCAGCCCAAAGCAGGGCCCCACAGATACGCAGTATTTT. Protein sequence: CASSPKQGPTDTQYF.

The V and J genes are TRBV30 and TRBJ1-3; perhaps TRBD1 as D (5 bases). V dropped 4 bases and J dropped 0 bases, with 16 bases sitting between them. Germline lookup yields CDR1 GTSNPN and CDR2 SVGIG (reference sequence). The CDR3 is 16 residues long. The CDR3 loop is CAWTLPGAPSGNTIYF. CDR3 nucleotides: TGTGCCTGGACCCTACCTGGGGCTCCCTCTGGAAACACCATATATTTT.

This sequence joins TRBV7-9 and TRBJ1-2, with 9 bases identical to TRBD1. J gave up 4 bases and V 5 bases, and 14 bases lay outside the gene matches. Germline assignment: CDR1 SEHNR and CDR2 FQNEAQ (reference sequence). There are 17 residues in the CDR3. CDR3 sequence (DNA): TGTGCCAGCAGCCTACCGGGAACAGGGGGCTGGGGCTATGGCTACACCTTC. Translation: CASSLPGTGGWGYGYTF.

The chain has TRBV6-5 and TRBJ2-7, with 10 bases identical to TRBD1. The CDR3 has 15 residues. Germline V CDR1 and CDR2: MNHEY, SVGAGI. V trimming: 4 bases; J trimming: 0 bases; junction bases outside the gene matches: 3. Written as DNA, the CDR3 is TGTGCCAGCAGTTTGACAGGGGGCTACTCCTACGAGCAGTACTTC. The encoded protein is CASSLTGGYSYEQYF.

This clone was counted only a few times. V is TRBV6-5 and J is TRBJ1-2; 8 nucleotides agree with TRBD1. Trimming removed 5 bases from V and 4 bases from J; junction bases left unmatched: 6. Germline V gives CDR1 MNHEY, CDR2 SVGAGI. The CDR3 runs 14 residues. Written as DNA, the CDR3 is TGTGCCAGCAGTACCGGGACAGGACCCTATGGCTACACCTTC. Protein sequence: CASSTGTGPYGYTF.